A selection of T cell receptor beta chains follows, all from one sample in a study of shared clonotypes between healthy human individuals. The method was immunoSEQ multiplex PCR; TCRdb's version includes in-frame clones alone and lacks a portion of them. This table holds under 2.5 million clones, about nine tenths found once. The sample comprised naive CD4+ T cells from PBMCs. These receptor sequences come from a man between 18 and 35 years old in good health. Some clones in this sample may be carry-over from other donors' samples. CDR3s include the opening cysteine and the closing phenylalanine or tryptophan. The D gene is left open where the match is weak. Size values are once, few and many counts, or a class for expanded clones, and some rows have none.

TRBV9	NA	TRBD2	15	TRBJ2-5	CASSVGTSGSETQYF	TGTGCCAGCAGCGTAGGGACTAGCGGGAGTGAGACCCAGTACTTC
TRBV27	NA	TRBD1	15	TRBJ2-7	CASSSKTGSSYEQYF	TGTGCCAGCAGCTCCAAGACAGGGAGCTCCTACGAGCAGTACTTC
TRBV18	NA	TRBD2	16	TRBJ2-7	CASSLNLAGGAYEQYF	TGTGCCAGCTCACTCAATTTAGCGGGAGGTGCCTACGAGCAGTACTTC
TRBV10-3	NA	NA	15	TRBJ2-7	CAISESVWARYEQYF	TGTGCCATCAGTGAGTCGGTGTGGGCTCGGTACGAGCAGTACTTC
TRBV19	NA	TRBD1	16	TRBJ1-5	CASLPRYTGGGQPQHF	TGTGCCAGTCTTCCCCGATATACAGGGGGCGGGCAGCCCCAGCATTTT
TRBV9	NA	TRBD2	16	TRBJ2-5	CASSVGTSGPQETQYF	TGTGCCAGCAGCGTAGGGACTAGCGGGCCCCAAGAGACCCAGTACTTC
TRBV30	NA	NA	18	TRBJ2-6	CAWDSQGYFSSGANVLTF	TGTGCCTGGGATTCCCAGGGGTACTTTAGCTCTGGGGCCAACGTCCTGACTTTC
TRBV6-1	NA	NA	17	TRBJ1-3	CASSENPNGGSGNTIYF	TGTGCCAGCAGTGAAAACCCGAATGGGGGTTCTGGAAACACCATATATTTT
TRBV18	NA	TRBD1	16	TRBJ1-3	CASSPTGTGPGNTIYF	TGTGCCAGCTCACCCACTGGGACAGGCCCTGGAAACACCATATATTTT
TRBV6-5	NA	NA	15	TRBJ1-1	CASIIVAHLGAEAFF	TGTGCCAGCATTATCGTGGCCCATCTGGGGGCTGAAGCTTTCTTT
TRBV18	NA	NA	13	TRBJ1-4	CASSLSRDEKLLF	TGTGCCAGCTCCCTCTCAAGGGATGAAAAACTGCTTTTT
TRBV5-1	NA	NA	16	TRBJ1-4	CASSFMPDRQNEKLFF	TGCGCCAGCAGCTTTATGCCGGACAGACAGAATGAAAAACTGTTTTTT
TRBV2	NA	NA	13	TRBJ1-3	CASSAGRDNTIYF	TGTGCCAGCAGTGCTGGCCGCGATAACACCATATATTTT
TRBV5-8	NA	NA	15	TRBJ1-5	CASSLLGVLNQPQHF	TGTGCCAGCAGCCTACTAGGGGTTCTCAATCAGCCCCAGCATTTT
TRBV27	NA	TRBD1	18	TRBJ2-4	CASSSGTGGGSAKNIQYF	TGTGCCAGCAGTTCCGGGACAGGGGGGGGTAGCGCCAAAAACATTCAGTACTTC
TRBV4-2	NA	NA	14	TRBJ1-3	CASSQEGRGNTIYF	TGTGCCAGCAGCCAAGAAGGGAGAGGAAACACCATATATTTT
TRBV2	NA	NA	14	TRBJ1-5	CASGGQGGNQPQHF	TGTGCCAGCGGAGGGCAGGGTGGGAATCAGCCCCAGCATTTT
TRBV6-6	NA	NA	12	TRBJ2-2	CASSSRGGELFF	TGTGCCAGCAGTTCCAGAGGCGGGGAGCTGTTTTTT
TRBV5-1	NA	TRBD2	15	TRBJ2-7	CASSLDRTSGSSAYF	TGCGCCAGCAGCTTGGACCGGACTAGCGGGTCGTCCGCGTACTTC
TRBV5-1	NA	NA	16	TRBJ2-2	CASRPPQGVVTGELFF	TGCGCCAGCAGGCCCCCACAGGGTGTCGTAACCGGGGAGCTGTTTTTT
TRBV6-4	NA	NA	14	TRBJ2-3	CASSDLPGADTQYF	TGTGCCAGCAGTGACCTGCCAGGGGCAGATACGCAGTATTTT
TRBV7-2	NA	NA	14	TRBJ2-1	CASSLVSSVNEQFF	TGTGCCAGCAGCTTAGTATCATCGGTCAATGAGCAGTTCTTC
TRBV5-4	NA	NA	15	TRBJ2-2	CASSPREKNTGELFF	TGTGCCAGCAGCCCGAGGGAGAAGAACACCGGGGAGCTGTTTTTT
TRBV19	NA	NA	15	TRBJ1-4	CASGSVAGTNEKLFF	TGTGCCAGTGGGTCGGTGGCGGGGACTAATGAAAAACTGTTTTTT
TRBV6-6	NA	NA	15	TRBJ1-1	CASCPRVAVGTEAFF	TGTGCCAGCTGTCCCCGCGTCGCGGTTGGTACTGAAGCTTTCTTT
TRBV19	NA	NA	14	TRBJ2-7	CASRYRAMVGEQYF	TGTGCCAGTAGATACAGGGCAATGGTTGGCGAGCAGTACTTC
TRBV27	NA	NA	13	TRBJ2-5	CASSFGVGETQYF	TGTGCCAGCAGTTTCGGTGTTGGTGAGACCCAGTACTTC
TRBV27	few	NA	16	TRBJ2-4	CASSPIFGTGTVWEYF	NA
TRBV4-2	NA	NA	17	TRBJ2-1	CASSQETRSSVINEQFF	TGTGCCAGCAGCCAAGAAACCCGGTCTAGCGTTATCAATGAGCAGTTCTTC
TRBV4-1	NA	TRBD1	18	TRBJ1-2	CASSKEWDRGDRNYGYTF	TGCGCCAGCAGCAAAGAATGGGACAGGGGAGACCGTAACTATGGCTACACCTTC
TRBV7-9	NA	TRBD2	15	TRBJ2-1	CASSLGSSGSNEQFF	TGTGCCAGCAGCCTCGGGTCTAGCGGGAGCAATGAGCAGTTCTTC
TRBV5-1	NA	NA	14	TRBJ1-5	CASSLDGNNQPQHF	TGCGCCAGCAGCTTAGACGGGAACAATCAGCCCCAGCATTTT
TRBV5-1	NA	NA	15	TRBJ2-1	CASSFSSNSYNEQFF	TGCGCCAGCAGCTTCTCTAGCAACTCCTACAATGAGCAGTTCTTC
TRBV6-5	NA	NA	13	TRBJ1-2	CASSYGVTRGYTF	TGTGCCAGCAGTTACGGGGTAACGCGTGGCTACACCTTC
TRBV27	few	NA	12	TRBJ1-4	CASSGDRRKLFF	TGTGCCAGCAGTGGAGACAGGCGGAAACTGTTTTTT
TRBV6-6	NA	TRBD1	14	TRBJ1-1	CASSYSGQDTEAFF	TGTGCCAGCAGTTACTCGGGACAGGACACTGAAGCTTTCTTT
TRBV27	NA	TRBD2	18	TRBJ2-1	CASSKRLAGDWTYNEQFF	TGTGCCAGCAGTAAGCGACTAGCGGGAGATTGGACCTACAATGAGCAGTTCTTC
TRBV7-8	NA	TRBD1	13	TRBJ1-1	CASSLRGLIEAFF	TGTGCCAGCAGCTTAAGGGGGCTGATTGAAGCTTTCTTT
TRBV7-3	NA	TRBD1	15	TRBJ2-7	CASSPQRQGPYEQYF	TGTGCCAGCAGCCCACAGAGACAGGGCCCCTACGAGCAGTACTTC
TRBV5-1	NA	NA	15	TRBJ2-7	CASSRGRAGTYEQYF	TGCGCCAGCAGCCGAGGCAGGGCCGGTACCTACGAGCAGTACTTC
TRBV7-9	few	NA	13	TRBJ1-4	CASSSNEGEKLFF	TGTGCCAGCAGTTCGAACGAGGGAGAAAAACTGTTTTTT
TRBV7-9	NA	NA	15	TRBJ2-1	CASSATDTNWDEQFF	TGTGCCAGCAGTGCCACAGACACCAACTGGGATGAGCAGTTCTTC
TRBV9	NA	NA	15	TRBJ2-1	CASSVARAHYNEQFF	TGTGCCAGCAGCGTAGCGAGGGCGCACTACAATGAGCAGTTCTTC
TRBV5-5	NA	NA	16	TRBJ1-3	CASSLHLGQNGNTIYF	TGTGCCAGCAGCTTGCATTTAGGGCAGAATGGAAACACCATATATTTT
TRBV2	NA	NA	13	TRBJ1-1	CASRPTLFTEAFF	TGTGCCAGCAGGCCCACGCTGTTCACTGAAGCTTTCTTT